This T cell receptor (beta chain) was identified during a study of response to subunit inactivated influenza vaccine. MiXCR was run by TCRdb on the RT-PCR reads, yielding one entry per CDR3 protein. The sample lists 750,000 to 850,000 distinct CDR3 sequences; roughly 20% were seen once. This CDR3 has 11 amino acids. V gave up 5 bases and J gave up 6 bases, with 8 bases separating them. The germline V gene has CDR1 SEHNR and CDR2 FQNEAQ (reference sequence). This clonotype was detected a few times. The chain carries TRBV7-9 and TRBJ2-7; D assignment may be TRBD1 or TRBD2 (5 bases each). The sequencing used PBMCs from blood, collected roughly 5 days after vaccination. The TCR originated in a man aged 50 to 59 who received an inactivated influenza vaccine. Here the CDR3 DNA reads TGTGCCAGCAGCCCGGGGCGCGAGCAGTACTTC. Its translation: CASSPGREQYF.